Listed below are T cell receptor beta chains from one sample, sequenced in a study of blood T cells in healthy people across ages. A single record per CDR3 protein comes from TCRdb applying MiXCR to the 5' RACE reads. This sample carries just over 800,000 distinct CDR3 sequences, about 59% of them seen once, and the ten largest clones take roughly 25%. Sequencing was carried out using blood. The receptors shown here come from a man younger than 45 in good health. The CDR3 runs from the conserved cysteine through the conserved F or W. The D gene is left open where the match is weak.

j_call v_call d_call cdr3_aa
TRBJ2-6 TRBV6-6 NA CASRSRTESGANVLTF
TRBJ1-2 TRBV14 NA CASSQPFNYGYTF
TRBJ1-2 TRBV20-1 NA CSALTDGRGYTF
TRBJ2-1 TRBV5-5 TRBD2 CASSFAGGGTYNEQFF
TRBJ2-1 TRBV7-2 TRBD2 CASSLVPGGAGVGNEQFF
TRBJ1-5 TRBV12-3/TRBV12-4 TRBD1 CASRQGGRGGNQPQHF
TRBJ2-7 TRBV27 NA CASSLKGNRYEQYF
TRBJ2-3 TRBV9 TRBD2 CASTPAGGPTDTQYF
TRBJ2-7 TRBV7-3 NA CASSTSQGREQYF
TRBJ2-6 TRBV19 NA CASSFGAGANVLTF
TRBJ2-6 TRBV20-1 NA CSATGGANVLTF
NA TRBV20-1 NA CSAGGGVHEQYF
TRBJ2-5 TRBV12-3/TRBV12-4 NA CASSENDRSETQYF
TRBJ2-5 TRBV28 TRBD1 CASSLAGTGEETQYF
TRBJ1-2 TRBV7-2 TRBD1 CASSLTSQGARSINGYTF
TRBJ2-5 TRBV5-1 NA CASSWISPGQETQYF
TRBJ1-5 TRBV27 TRBD1 CASRGQGGQPQHF
TRBJ2-7 TRBV20-1 NA CSARVGMGRNEQYF
TRBJ2-7 TRBV11-1 NA CASSLGSGGRVNEQYF
TRBJ1-2 TRBV4-2 TRBD1 CASSQSTGPPTGNYGYTF
TRBJ2-7 TRBV15 TRBD2 CAVRLAGAYEQYF
TRBJ2-1 TRBV29-1 NA CSAGPDQQFF
TRBJ1-1 TRBV29-1 NA CSVEGIWDAFF
TRBJ2-7 TRBV4-3 NA CASSQDLWGSSYEQYF
TRBJ2-2 TRBV20-1 TRBD2 CSASGTSGGHNTGELFF
TRBJ2-6 TRBV9 NA CASSVVGTDRANVLTF
TRBJ2-1 TRBV5-1 TRBD1 CASRGTEGATIYNEQFF
NA TRBV4-3 NA CASSQVGGINEQYF
TRBJ2-1 TRBV24-1 NA CATSAGQSNEQFF
TRBJ2-1 TRBV20-1 NA CSAGRALSYNEQFF
TRBJ1-1 TRBV7-8 NA CASSPRRDKNTEAFF
TRBJ2-5 TRBV3-1 NA CASSHPDWRQETQYF
TRBJ1-2 TRBV27 NA CASRDTGANYGYTF
TRBJ2-1 TRBV6-5 NA CASSYSGGFEQFF
TRBJ1-1 TRBV6-5 NA CASRWGGTEAFF
TRBJ1-4 TRBV18 NA CASSPLSNEKLFF
TRBJ1-5 TRBV21-1 NA CASSKGVDQPQHF
TRBJ1-1 TRBV6-5 NA CASISGPEAFF
NA TRBV20-1 TRBD1 CSARDPSGQGPQRRYEQYF
TRBJ2-5 TRBV7-2 NA CASSFGPSEETQYF
TRBJ2-1 TRBV10-3 NA CAIGEDSHEQFF
TRBJ1-2 TRBV7-2 NA CASSRGPGGNGYTF
TRBJ2-1 TRBV20-1 TRBD2 CSASLAVRSNEQFF
TRBJ2-1 TRBV4-2 TRBD2 CASSQSAGGKNEQFF
TRBJ2-6 TRBV14 NA CASSRFSGNSGANVLTF
TRBJ2-7 TRBV6-5 NA CASSTAHEQYF
TRBJ2-7 TRBV20-1 TRBD1 CSVRKMVGTGVVDEQYF
TRBJ2-1 TRBV15 NA CATRDQGSDEQFF
TRBJ2-7 TRBV20-1 TRBD2 CSAPQTSRYSEQYF
TRBJ2-7 TRBV6-6 NA CASKAGGTYEQYF
TRBJ1-5 TRBV6-2/TRBV6-3 NA CASSFLRGGRVYSNQPQHF
TRBJ1-4 TRBV5-4 NA CASSRDTATNEKLFF
TRBJ2-7 TRBV13 NA CASSFPHRSNEQYF
TRBJ2-3 TRBV2 NA CASRAGQNLPTDTQYF
TRBJ2-7 TRBV7-2 TRBD2 CASSLSSGEYEQYF
NA TRBV7-9 TRBD1 CASSLAVRDREVFEQYF
TRBJ1-2 TRBV28 TRBD1 CASTDRALRGYTF